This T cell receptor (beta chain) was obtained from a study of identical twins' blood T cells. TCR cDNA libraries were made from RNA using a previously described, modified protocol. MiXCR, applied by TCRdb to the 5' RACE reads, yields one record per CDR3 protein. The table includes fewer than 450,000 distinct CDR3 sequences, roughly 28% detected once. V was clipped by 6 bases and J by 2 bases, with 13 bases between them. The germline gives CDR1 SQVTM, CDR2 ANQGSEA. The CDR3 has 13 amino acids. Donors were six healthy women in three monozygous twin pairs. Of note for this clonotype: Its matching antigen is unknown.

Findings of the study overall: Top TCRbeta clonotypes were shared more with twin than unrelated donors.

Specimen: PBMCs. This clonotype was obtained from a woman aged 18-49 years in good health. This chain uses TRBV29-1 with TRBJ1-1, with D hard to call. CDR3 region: CSVGRTANTEAFF. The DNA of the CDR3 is TGCAGCGTCGGTCGTACCGCAAACACTGAAGCTTTCTTT.